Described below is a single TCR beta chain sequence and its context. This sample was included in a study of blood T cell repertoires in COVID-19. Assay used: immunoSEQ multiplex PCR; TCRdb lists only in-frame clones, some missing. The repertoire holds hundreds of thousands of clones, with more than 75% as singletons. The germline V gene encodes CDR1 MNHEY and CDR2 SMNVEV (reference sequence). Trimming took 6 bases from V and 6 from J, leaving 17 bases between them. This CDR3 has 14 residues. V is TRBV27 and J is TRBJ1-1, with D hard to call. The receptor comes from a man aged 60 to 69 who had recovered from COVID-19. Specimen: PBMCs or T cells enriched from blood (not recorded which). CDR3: CASRPRLGRAEAFF. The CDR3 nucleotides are TGTGCCAGCAGACCCAGGCTGGGGAGGGCTGAAGCTTTCTTT.